Listed below are T cell receptor beta chains from one sample, sequenced in a study of cytomegalovirus exposure and HLA in healthy donors. Only in-frame clones appear in the TCRdb table, and some are missing; sequencing was by immunoSEQ multiplex PCR. The table records roughly 180,000 clones, approximately 80% of them present only once. Material: PBMCs. The receptors originated from a male donor in good health and CMV-seronegative. The CDR3 runs from the conserved cysteine through the conserved F or W. The D gene is left open where the match is weak. Not every row has a clone size; where given, it reads once, few, many or a size class.

TRBV19	-	TRBJ1-5	-	TGTGCCAGTAGTATGTTTGGCGGGGCAGGGAATCAGCCCCAGCATTTT	CASSMFGGAGNQPQHF
TRBV28	-	TRBJ1-5	-	TGTGCCAGCAGTTTGTGGAACGGGAATAGCAATCAGCCCCAGCATTTT	CASSLWNGNSNQPQHF
TRBV7-9	-	TRBJ1-5	TRBD1	TGTGTCAGCAGCGGAACAGGGGCCCCCGATCAGCCCCAGCATTTT	CVSSGTGAPDQPQHF
TRBV19	-	TRBJ1-4	-	TGTGCCAGTAGTGACTCGGGGGGAGGACTGTTTTTT	CASSDSGGGLFF
TRBV7-3	few	TRBJ2-7	-	TGTGCCAGCAGCGCTACCCCGGGGGTAGGAGAGCAGTACTTC	CASSATPGVGEQYF
TRBV29-1	-	TRBJ1-5	-	TGCAGCGTTGAAGAACAGGCGCAGCCCCAGCATTTT	CSVEEQAQPQHF
TRBV19	-	TRBJ1-5	TRBD1	TGTGCCAGTAGTCGTACAGGGGGCAATCAGCCCCAGCATTTT	CASSRTGGNQPQHF
TRBV6-5	-	TRBJ2-7	TRBD2	TGTGCCAGCAGTTACGGAGCGGGAGCCTCCTACGAGCAGTACTTC	CASSYGAGASYEQYF
TRBV5-8	-	TRBJ1-6	-	TGTGCCAGCAGCTACCTTAACAGGGCTTCACCCCTCCACTTT	CASSYLNRASPLHF
TRBV27	-	TRBJ2-7	TRBD1	TGTGCCAGCAGTTTATATGGGACAGGGAGCTCCTACGAGCAGTACTTC	CASSLYGTGSSYEQYF
TRBV5-8	-	TRBJ2-7	TRBD1	TGTGCCAGCAGCATGGACAGGGCAAGCTCCTACGAGCAGTACTTC	CASSMDRASSYEQYF
TRBV6-1	once	TRBJ1-3	TRBD1	TGTGCCAGCATTCCGGGACAGGGGGTCGGAAACACCATATATTTT	CASIPGQGVGNTIYF
TRBV5-6	-	TRBJ1-5	-	TGTGCCAGCAGCTTGTTCCTCGACCCTAAGGGGAGCAATCAGCCCCAGCATTTT	CASSLFLDPKGSNQPQHF
TRBV6-1	-	TRBJ1-6	-	TGTGCCAGCAGTTCCTTTAATTCACCCCTCCACTTT	CASSSFNSPLHF
TRBV29-1	-	TRBJ2-7	TRBD1	TGCAGCGTTGCGTCCGGGACAGGGGGCCCCCCCTACGAGCAGTACTTC	CSVASGTGGPPYEQYF
TRBV27	-	TRBJ2-7	TRBD1	TGTGCCAGCAGTCTTCGACAGGGAGACTACGAGCAGTACTTC	CASSLRQGDYEQYF
TRBV7-9	-	TRBJ2-7	TRBD2	TGTGCCAGCAGCGACGCGGGACTAGCGGCCCCCTACGAGCAGTACTTC	CASSDAGLAAPYEQYF
TRBV7-9	-	TRBJ1-2	-	TGTGCCAGCAGTACATCGTCCCACTATGGCTACACCTTC	CASSTSSHYGYTF
TRBV5-4	-	TRBJ2-2	TRBD1	TGTGCCAGCAGCGCGGGACAGGGGGGCACCGGGGAGCTGTTTTTT	CASSAGQGGTGELFF
TRBV27	-	TRBJ2-5	TRBD1	TGTGCCAGCAGTTTATCTACAGGGGTGGGGGAGACCCAGTACTTC	CASSLSTGVGETQYF
TRBV7-9	-	TRBJ1-1	-	TGTGCCAGCAGCTTACTAAGTGGGGAGGTGGGGACTGAAGCTTTCTTT	CASSLLSGEVGTEAFF
TRBV6-1	few	TRBJ1-2	-	TGTGCCAGCCGAAGACTACAGGGAGACTATGGCTACACCTTC	CASRRLQGDYGYTF
TRBV7-9	-	TRBJ1-2	-	TGTGCCAGCAGCTTAGGTCAGGGTAATGGCTACACCTTC	CASSLGQGNGYTF
TRBV14	-	TRBJ2-6	-	TGTGCCAGCAGCCAAGATCAAGGGGGGGGGTCTGGGGCCAACGTCCTGACTTTC	CASSQDQGGGSGANVLTF
TRBV6-5	-	TRBJ2-7	TRBD1	TGTGCCAGCAGTCAACAGGGGACCCCCTACGAGCAGTACTTC	CASSQQGTPYEQYF
TRBV19	-	TRBJ2-5	-	TGTGCCAGTAGTATTTACGGTGGAGGGGTCCAAGAGACCCAGTACTTC	CASSIYGGGVQETQYF
TRBV5-1	-	TRBJ2-5	TRBD2	TGCGCCAGCAGTAGGTCTAGCGGGAGCTCGACCCAGTACTTC	CASSRSSGSSTQYF
TRBV6-1	-	TRBJ1-1	-	TGTGCCAGCAGTGAAACTTGGTCAACTGAGAGGTCTTTCTTT	CASSETWSTERSFF
TRBV6-1	once	TRBJ1-1	-	TGTGCCAGCAGTGAAGCCAGGATGAACACTGAAGCTTTCTTT	CASSEARMNTEAFF
TRBV7-9	-	TRBJ2-5	-	TGTGCCAGCAGCTTATCGGGGGAGACCCAGTACTTC	CASSLSGETQYF
TRBV6-5	few	TRBJ2-7	TRBD1	TGTGCCAGCAGATTAACGGGACAGATCTACGAGCAGTACTTC	CASRLTGQIYEQYF
TRBV5-1	-	TRBJ1-5	-	TGCGCCAGCAGCCCCGGGGGAGGGGAGAATCAGCCCCAGCATTTT	CASSPGGGENQPQHF
TRBV5-6	-	TRBJ1-1	-	TGTGCCAGCAGCTTGTTGGCAGGGAGGTCGACTGAAGCTTTCTTT	CASSLLAGRSTEAFF
TRBV5-1	few	TRBJ2-3	TRBD2	TGCGCCAGCAGCAGGACTAGCGGGAGGGCCCTGGGAGAAGATACGCAGTATTTT	CASSRTSGRALGEDTQYF
TRBV28	-	TRBJ1-3	-	TGTGCCAGCAGTTTATCAATACAGGGCTTAGTCACCATATATTTT	CASSLSIQGLVTIYF
TRBV13	-	TRBJ1-2	-	TGTGCCAGCAGCCCCCACAACAGGGTAGGTGGCTACACCTTC	CASSPHNRVGGYTF
TRBV7-9	-	TRBJ1-5	-	TGTGCCAGCAGCTTAGTTAGAGGCCCCCAGGGTTGGAGCAATCAGCCCCAGCATTTT	CASSLVRGPQGWSNQPQHF
TRBV5-1	few	TRBJ2-1	TRBD1	TGCGCCAGCAGCTTACCGGGACAGGGGGCCGGTGATGAGCAGTTCTTC	CASSLPGQGAGDEQFF
TRBV19	-	TRBJ1-1	TRBD1	TGTGCCAGTAAAGGGGGCGGGCACACTGAAGCTTTCTTT	CASKGGGHTEAFF
TRBV7-6	-	TRBJ2-5	-	TGTGCCAGCAGCTTAGGACAGCAAGAGACCCAGTACTTC	CASSLGQQETQYF
TRBV6-1	-	TRBJ2-3	TRBD2	TGTGCCAGCAGTGAAGGGGGACTAGCGAGCTTTCGGATGGGCACAGATACGCAGTATTTT	CASSEGGLASFRMGTDTQYF
TRBV7-9	once	TRBJ1-1	TRBD1	TGTGCCAGCAGCGCCGTAGGACAGGGTGACACTGAAGCTTTCTTT	CASSAVGQGDTEAFF
TRBV18	-	TRBJ2-2	TRBD1	TGTGCCAGCTCACTTGGACAGGGGCCGAACACCGGGGAGCTGTTTTTT	CASSLGQGPNTGELFF
TRBV25-1	-	TRBJ2-1	TRBD1	TGTGCCAGCAGTGGGGATTCAGGGGGCTCTTATATGAATGAGCAGTTCTTC	CASSGDSGGSYMNEQFF
TRBV27	-	TRBJ2-7	-	TGTGCCAGCAGTTCGGGGGTCGGAGTCGAGCAGTACTTC	CASSSGVGVEQYF
TRBV28	-	TRBJ2-3	-	TGTGCCAGCAGTTTATCTACCCAACAGGGAGATACGCAGTATTTT	CASSLSTQQGDTQYF
TRBV29-1	-	TRBJ2-7	TRBD1	TGCAGCGGGGAAGGTCGACAGGGACGGTTTCTCTACGAGCAGTGCTTC	CSGEGRQGRFLYEQCF